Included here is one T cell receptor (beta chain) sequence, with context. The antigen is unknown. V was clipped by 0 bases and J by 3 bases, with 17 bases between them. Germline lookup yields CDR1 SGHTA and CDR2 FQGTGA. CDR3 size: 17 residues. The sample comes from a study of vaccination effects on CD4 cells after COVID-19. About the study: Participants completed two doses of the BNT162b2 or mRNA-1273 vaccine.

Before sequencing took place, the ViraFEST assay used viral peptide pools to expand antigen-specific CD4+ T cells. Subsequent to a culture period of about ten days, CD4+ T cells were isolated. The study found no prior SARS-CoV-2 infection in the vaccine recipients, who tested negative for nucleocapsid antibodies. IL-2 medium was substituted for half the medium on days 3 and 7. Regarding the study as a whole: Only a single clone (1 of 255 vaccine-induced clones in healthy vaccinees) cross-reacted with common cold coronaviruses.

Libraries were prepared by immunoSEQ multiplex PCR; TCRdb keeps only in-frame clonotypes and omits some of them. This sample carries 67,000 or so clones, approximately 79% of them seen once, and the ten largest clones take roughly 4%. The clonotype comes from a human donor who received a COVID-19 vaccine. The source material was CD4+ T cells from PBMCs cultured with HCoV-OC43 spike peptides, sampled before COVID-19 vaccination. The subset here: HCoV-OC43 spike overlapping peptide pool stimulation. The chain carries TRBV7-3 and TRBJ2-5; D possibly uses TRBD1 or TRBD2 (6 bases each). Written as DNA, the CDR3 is TGTGCCAGCAGCTTAACTGGGGGACTCCCAGGGGAAGAGACCCAGTACTTC. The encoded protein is CASSLTGGLPGEETQYF.